This T cell receptor (beta chain) comes out of a study of shared clonotypes between healthy human individuals. V lost 0 bases to trimming and J lost 7 bases; unmatched junction nucleotides: 2. Germline V CDR1 and CDR2: SGHTA, FQGNSA. The CDR3 is 14 amino acids. Study processing details: Filtering differed since immunoSEQ provided only junctions, with no quality scores. Sequenced by immunoSEQ multiplex PCR; TCRdb stores in-frame clones only, minus some. The V and J calls and clone size were taken over from that table, and D and trimming were inferred from the DNA. The data show fewer than 3 million clones, less than 95% seen once.

The sample taken for sequencing was naive CD4+ T cells from PBMCs. Subset noted: CD45RA+ positively selected. This TCR derives from a man aged 18 to 30 in good health. Some clones in this sample may be carry-over from other donors' samples. This chain links TRBV7-2 with TRBJ2-2; 7 bases align to TRBD2. The DNA of the CDR3 is TGTGCCAGCAGCTTAGCGACGGGAGGCGGGGAGCTGTTTTTT. Amino acid sequence: CASSLATGGGELFF.